This T cell receptor (beta chain) was retrieved from a study of control samples from healthy donors and cancer patients. The CDR3 loop spans 16 amino acids. Germline V CDR1 and CDR2: LGHNA, YNFKEQ. With 4 bases removed from V and 9 bases from J, the gap between germline ends came to 19 bases. Generated by immunoSEQ multiplex PCR, the TCRdb table keeps only in-frame clones and is missing some. Here the sample spans under 150,000 clones, 70% to 90% being singletons. This clonotype originated in a woman aged 25 to 45 in good health. The J gene is TRBJ1-6, the V gene TRBV4-2; tentative D call: TRBD1 (6 bases). Input material: blood. This CDR3 is CASSPSQQGFGSPLHF. CDR3 sequence (DNA): TGTGCCAGCAGCCCCTCCCAACAGGGTTTCGGTTCACCCCTCCACTTT.